Below, 8 T cell receptor beta chains from the same sample are listed, as sequenced in a study of blood T cell repertoires in COVID-19 (dated by TCRdb to 2018 to 2021). The receptor library was made with the immunoSEQ multiplex PCR assay. TCRdb took over this immuneACCESS table, retaining in-frame rearrangements with V and J assigned. Such tables are incomplete; in checked studies, under half of the missing clones stem from an unresolved V gene, and the remainder is unexplained. The sample table contains some 250,000 clones; only one count was recorded for 82% of them. Together, the top ten hold 2.5% to 3.5% of the sample. The specimen sequenced was peripheral blood. These receptors all stem from a woman aged 18-29 years with acute or convalescent COVID-19.

This sequence joins TRBV4-3 and TRBJ2-7; D may be TRBD2 (6 bases). This CDR3 comprises 15 residues. Between the trimmed V and J ends, which lost 4 bases and 0 bases, there was a span of 13 bases. Looked up from germline, CDR1 is LGHNA and CDR2 is YSLEER. As DNA, the CDR3 is TGCGCCAGCAGCCCCTTCGCGGGGAGCTCCTACGAGCAGTACTTC. As protein: CASSPFAGSSYEQYF.

This clone was recorded at least ten times. J is TRBJ2-1 and V is TRBV2; 9 nucleotides match TRBD2. V was pared by 5 bases and J by 10 bases, with 12 bases of the junction left unmatched. Germline lookup yields CDR1 SNHLY and CDR2 FYNNEI. The CDR3 is 15 amino acids. The CDR3 sequence is CASSPTGTSNVEQFF. CDR3 nucleotide sequence: TGTGCCAGCAGTCCCACCGGGACTAGCAACGTCGAGCAGTTCTTC.

The chain recombines TRBV10-3 with TRBJ2-5; a weak D match, TRBD1 (5 bases). The germline V gene has CDR1 ENHRY and CDR2 SYGVKD. There are 12 residues in the CDR3. V lost 10 bases to trimming and J lost 3 bases, with 12 bases between them. CDR3 sequence (DNA): TGTGCCACCACGCAGACAGAAGAGACCCAGTACTTC. This codes for CATTQTEETQYF.

This chain uses TRBV4-3 with TRBJ2-1; the match to TRBD2 covers 7 bases. Losses at the gene ends were 4 bases for V and 0 bases for J; bases not matched to a gene: 6. The CDR3 runs 16 residues. From germline, CDR1 is LGHNA and CDR2 YSLEER. The chain's CDR3 is CASSPGGGSSYNEQFF. The CDR3 DNA reads TGCGCCAGCAGCCCCGGCGGGGGAAGCTCCTACAATGAGCAGTTCTTC.

The chain joins TRBV6-5 to TRBJ1-4; 9 bases map to TRBD1. V gave up 6 bases and J gave up 7 bases; unmatched junction bases: 9. Germline CDR1 and CDR2: MNHEY and SVGAGI. The CDR3 loop spans 15 amino acids. CDR3 nucleotides: TGTGCCAGCAGCAACGCACAGGGGGCGCGTGAAAAACTGTTTTTT. Translated: CASSNAQGAREKLFF.

This clone was recorded only once. CDR3 protein: CASSLAGTQEADTQYF. CDR3 DNA: TGTGCCAGCAGCTTAGCCGGGACTCAGGAGGCAGATACGCAGTATTTT. The chain uses TRBV7-2 and TRBJ2-3; the D gene is possibly TRBD2 (6 bases). Trimming shortened V by 0 bases and J by 4 bases, and 14 bases separated the two germline ends. This CDR3 is built from 16 residues. CDR1 SGHTA and CDR2 FQGNSA come from the germline V gene.

This sequence joins TRBV18 and TRBJ2-7; D is ambiguous. In germline, CDR1 is KGHSH, CDR2 LQKENI. V lost 0 bases and J lost 0, with 6 bases in between. The CDR3 extends over 14 amino acids. CDR3 in DNA: TGTGCCAGCTCACCACCCGTTAGCTCCTACGAGCAGTACTTC. This sequence encodes CASSPPVSSYEQYF. Filled out from reference TRBV18 and TRBJ2-7, the complete variable domain reads NAGVMQNPRHLVRRRGQEARLRCSPMKGHSHVYWYRQLPEEGLKFMVYLQKENIIDESGMPKERFSAEFPKEGPSILRIQQVVRGDSAAYFCASSPPVSSYEQYFGPGTRLTVT.

The chain carries TRBV7-8 and TRBJ1-1; 8 bases line up with TRBD1. The germline V gene encodes CDR1 SGHVS and CDR2 FQNEAQ. The CDR3 consists of 15 residues. With 8 bases clipped from V and 1 base from J, the junction kept 9 bases outside the gene matches. CDR3 in amino acids: CASLIVGTGNTEAFF. CDR3 nucleotides: TGTGCCAGCCTTATCGTAGGGACAGGGAACACTGAAGCTTTCTTT.